The TCR beta chain under discussion was sequenced for a study of blood T cell repertoires in COVID-19. For the study at large: The samples span acute and convalescent COVID-19 from the United States, Italy and Spain. PBMCs, B-cell-depleted T cells, or T cells were the source of the cDNA or gDNA that made up the material.

Per the original data handling: Estimation of nucleated cell counts was performed using reference gene primer amplification. The method was immunoSEQ multiplex PCR; TCRdb's version includes in-frame clones alone and lacks a portion of them. From that table come the V and J calls and clone size; the DNA was used to work out D and trimming. There are 250,000 to 300,000 clones in the sample; approximately 87% occur only once, and roughly 4.6% lies in the top ten. V was pared by 4 bases and J by 2 bases, with 20 bases between. Per the germline V gene, CDR1 is SGHRS and CDR2 is YFSETQ. The CDR3 is 17 amino acids.

Sequencing input: peripheral blood. This receptor was taken from a man aged 55 to 70 who had recovered from COVID-19. The rearrangement uses TRBV5-1 and TRBJ2-3; TRBD2 is a possible D gene (5 bases). CDR3 sequence reads: CASSPRLSPLPTDTQYF. CDR3 nucleotides: TGCGCCAGCAGCCCGAGACTATCCCCTCTTCCCACAGATACGCAGTATTTT.